The present entry profiles one T cell receptor (beta chain) with its context. This sample stems from a study of blood T cell repertoires in COVID-19. About the research overall: T cells, B-cell-depleted T cells, or PBMCs supplied cDNA or gDNA.

V was cut by 1 base and J by 2 bases, with 20 bases left in between. The CDR3 has 18 amino acids. Germline CDR1 MGHRA, CDR2 YSYEKL. Generated by immunoSEQ multiplex PCR, the TCRdb table keeps only in-frame clones and is missing some. The table records some 190,000 clones, around 83% of them present only once. Across 24 US areas, participants ranged in age from roughly 18 to 89 years. During the 2 weeks before they entered the study, exposed participants had met someone with a PCR-confirmed or clinician-diagnosed COVID-19 case. The TCR sequence derives from a woman aged 25 to 39 who had been exposed to COVID-19. This sequence joins TRBV4-1 and TRBJ1-2, with D maybe TRBD1 (5 bases). The sequencing sample was made of PBMCs or T cells enriched from blood (not recorded which). As DNA, the CDR3 is TGCGCCAGCAGCCAAGTATCGGGGCTTAGGGGACTGAACTATGGCTACACCTTC. It yields the protein CASSQVSGLRGLNYGYTF.